The subject of this entry is one T cell receptor (beta chain). The sample belongs to a study of blood T cell repertoires in COVID-19. Overall study context: Acute and convalescent COVID-19 specimens originated in the United States, Italy and Spain. Nucleic acid was either cDNA or gDNA, and it came from T cells, B-cell-depleted T cells, or PBMCs.

Authors' analysis steps: Amplifying reference gene primers gave estimates of nucleated cell counts. Assay: immunoSEQ multiplex PCR; the TCRdb copy retains only in-frame clones and omits some. The V and J calls and clone size are taken from that table; D and trimming were inferred from the DNA. The sample gives about 15,000 clones, just under 90% of which show up once; about 33% is in the top ten. The length of the CDR3 is 14 residues. The germline gives CDR1 MDHEN, CDR2 SYDVKM. The ends lost 6 bases at V and 8 bases at J; junction bases unmatched: 9. The sequence derives from a human donor in a cohort sampled during active COVID-19. This chain uses TRBV28 with TRBJ1-4, with 7 bases fitting TRBD1. What was sequenced was peripheral blood. CDR3 residues: CASSLQGRNEKLFF. CDR3 coding DNA: TGTGCCAGCAGCTTACAGGGGCGGAACGAAAAACTGTTTTTT.